These 12 T cell receptor beta chains came from one sample sequenced in a study of blood T cell repertoires in COVID-19. Measured with immunoSEQ multiplex PCR; TCRdb has only the in-frame clones, and not every one. The sample consists of approximately 100,000 clones, approximately 90% of them appearing once. The specimen was peripheral blood. These receptors were collected from a human donor with COVID-19, enrolled during active disease. The donor label of this sample is uncertain.

The gene calls are TRBV19 and TRBJ1-6; a weak D match, TRBD1 (5 bases). CDR1 is LNHDA and CDR2 is SQIVND in the germline V gene (reference sequence). CDR3 length equals 15 residues. Trimming pared 5 bases from V and 9 bases from J, leaving 17 bases between. The CDR3 nucleotides read TGTGCCAGTAGTTCACAGGTCTCGACGGGTTCACCCCTCCACTTT. This encodes CASSSQVSTGSPLHF.

The chain employs TRBV12-3 or TRBV12-4 and TRBJ1-2, with 10 bases matching TRBD1. V lost 6 bases, J lost 6 bases, and 4 bases stayed unmatched. This CDR3 region has 13 residues. CDR3 in DNA: TGTGCCAGCAGGGGACAGGGGCTCGATGGCTACACCTTC. Protein: CASRGQGLDGYTF.

The V call is TRBV5-1, the J call TRBJ2-2; TRBD1 is a possible D gene (5 bases). Germline V gene sequence: CDR1 SGHRS, CDR2 YFSETQ. The V gene lost 1 base and the J gene lost 5 bases, with 15 bases spanning the gap. This CDR3 is built from 16 residues. The CDR3 here is CASSLSAPQETGELFF. CDR3 DNA: TGCGCCAGCAGCTTGTCGGCCCCACAGGAGACCGGGGAGCTGTTTTTT.

The genes are TRBV27 and TRBJ1-1; D not certain. Germline V gene lookup returns CDR1 MNHEY and CDR2 SMNVEV (reference sequence). Trimming removed 1 base from V and 1 base from J, with 10 bases in between. The CDR3 covers 15 residues. The CDR3 coding sequence is TGTGCCAGCAGTTTATTACCGGAGGGGAACACTGAAGCTTTCTTT. It codes for CASSLLPEGNTEAFF.

V usage is TRBV19 and J usage is TRBJ2-3; 12 bases line up with TRBD1. The CDR3 is made up of 16 amino acids. V lost 10 bases to trimming and J lost 4 bases; unmatched junction nucleotides: 12. Germline V gene sequence: CDR1 LNHDA, CDR2 SQIVND (reference sequence). CDR3: CATKGWDRGPADTQYF. CDR3 DNA sequence: TGTGCCACCAAAGGGTGGGACAGGGGGCCCGCAGATACGCAGTATTTT.

This clone was detected once. CDR3 sequence (DNA): TGTGCCAGCAGGAAGACAGGGAAAGTTAACTATGGCTACACCTTC. It encodes CASRKTGKVNYGYTF. The chain links TRBV6-5 to TRBJ1-2; TRBD1 agrees at 7 bases. V was pared by 6 bases and J by 1 base, with 8 bases of the junction left unmatched. Germline-derived CDR1 and CDR2 are MNHEY and SVGAGI. The CDR3 spans 15 residues.

V gene TRBV11-2 combines with J gene TRBJ1-5, with TRBD1 as a possible D gene (6 bases). The CDR3 is 18 amino acids. Germline CDR1 reads SGHAT; CDR2 reads FQNNGV. V was clipped by 7 bases and J by 0 bases, with 22 bases between them. The CDR3 DNA sequence: TGTGCCAGCATGGGGGCTCGGACAACCTACGATAGCAATCAGCCCCAGCATTTT. Encoded protein: CASMGARTTYDSNQPQHF. Drawing the rest from reference TRBV11-2 and TRBJ1-5, the complete variable domain is EAGVAQSPRYKIIEKRQSVAFWCNPISGHATLYWYQQILGQGPKLLIQFQNNGVVDDSQLPKDRFSAERLKGVDSTLKIQPAKLEDSAVYLCASMGARTTYDSNQPQHFGDGTRLSIL.

This clone was detected only a few times. The chain couples TRBV7-9 to TRBJ1-1; D may be TRBD1 (6 bases). Germline V gene sequence: CDR1 SEHNR, CDR2 FQNEAQ (reference sequence). V was trimmed by 5 bases and J by 6 bases, leaving 13 bases between them. This CDR3 is built from 13 residues. CDR3 residues: CASSPTQGPEAFF. As DNA, the CDR3 is TGTGCCAGCAGCCCGACTCAGGGGCCTGAAGCTTTCTTT.

This clone was picked up a small number of times. The rearrangement joins TRBV20-1 to TRBJ1-2, with a tentative D call TRBD1 (5 bases). Per the germline V gene, CDR1 is DFQATT and CDR2 is SNEGSKA (reference sequence). The V and J ends lost 3 bases and 2 bases respectively, with 16 bases between them. This CDR3 has 15 amino acids. CDR3 in amino acids: CSASNARGRNYGYTF. CDR3 DNA: TGCAGTGCTAGTAACGCTCGGGGGAGGAACTATGGCTACACCTTC.

The chain carries TRBV27 and TRBJ1-6, with D maybe TRBD1 (6 bases). The CDR3 length is 15 residues. Trimming stripped 5 bases from V and 7 bases from J, with 15 bases between. Germline CDR1 MNHEY, CDR2 SMNVEV (reference sequence). The CDR3 spells CASSPGALSNSPLHF. In DNA, the CDR3 is TGTGCCAGCAGTCCAGGGGCGTTGTCGAATTCACCCCTCCACTTT.

The genes are TRBV6-5 and TRBJ1-1, with 7 bases identical to TRBD1. Looked up from germline, CDR1 is MNHEY and CDR2 is SVGAGI. The CDR3 has 13 amino acids. V was clipped by 4 bases and J by 5 bases; unmatched bases: 4. DNA for the CDR3: TGTGCCAGCAGTTTCAGACAGGGAACTGAAGCTTTCTTT. It translates to CASSFRQGTEAFF.

The chain couples TRBV5-6 to TRBJ1-5; a weak D match, TRBD1 (6 bases). Germline CDR1 reads SGHDT; CDR2 reads YYEEEE. V was pared by 4 bases and J by 7 bases, with 18 bases between. This CDR3 is built from 15 residues. The CDR3 spells CASSLWAGAGQPQHF. In DNA, the CDR3 is TGTGCCAGCAGCCTATGGGCGGGGGCAGGGCAGCCCCAGCATTTT.